These T cell receptor beta chains were read from a single sample in a study of blood T cells in healthy people across ages. TCRdb re-called the 5' RACE reads with MiXCR, one entry per CDR3 protein. The sample carries over 950,000 distinct CDR3 sequences, roughly half recorded once. Sequencing was done on a sample of blood. The receptors originated from an older woman in good health. CDR3s include the opening cysteine and the closing phenylalanine or tryptophan. The D gene is left open where the match is weak. Size is stated for part of the rows, as once, few or many counts, or as a class when the clone is expanded.

>NA|TRBJ2-5|NA|TRBV12-3/TRBV12-4
TGTGCCAGCAGTTTAGGGTCACTGACCGGGGTCGAGACCCAGTACTTC
CASSLGSLTGVETQYF
>NA|TRBJ2-6|few|TRBV6-2/TRBV6-3
TGTGCCAGCAGTTACATCGGCAGGGTGTTCACTGGGGCCAACGTCCTGACTTTC
CASSYIGRVFTGANVLTF
>NA|TRBJ2-1|NA|TRBV9
TGTGCCAGCAGCGCAACGCTAGCTAATGAGCAGTTCTTC
CASSATLANEQFF
>NA|TRBJ2-7|NA|TRBV12-3/TRBV12-4
TGTGCCAGCAGTTCAGGGGTAGGCGAGCAGTACTTC
CASSSGVGEQYF
>TRBD1|TRBJ2-7|NA|TRBV14
TGTGCCAGCAGCCAAGATAGACGTCGGGACAGGGGCTACGAGCAGTACTTC
CASSQDRRRDRGYEQYF
>TRBD2|TRBJ2-1|NA|TRBV5-1
TGCGCCAGCAGCTCCTCACTAGCGGGAGTAGAGAATGAGCAGTTCTTC
CASSSSLAGVENEQFF
>TRBD2|TRBJ2-7|few|TRBV20-1
TGCAGTGCTAGAGATCCCATGACTAGCGGGACAGCCTACGAGCAGTACTTC
CSARDPMTSGTAYEQYF
>NA|TRBJ2-7|few|TRBV20-1
TGCAGTGCTCCCAAAGGGCAGTCCTACGAGCAGTACTTC
CSAPKGQSYEQYF
>NA|TRBJ2-7|NA|TRBV5-1
TGCGCCAGCACCAAGCCTGGGGAATACTACGAGCAGTACTTC
CASTKPGEYYEQYF
>NA|TRBJ2-7|NA|TRBV5-6
TGTGCCAGCAGCTTGGACCTTCGATACGAGCAGTACTTC
CASSLDLRYEQYF
>NA|TRBJ2-1|NA|TRBV9
TGTGCCAGCAGCTCAGGACAGCCCTACAATGAGCAGTTCTTC
CASSSGQPYNEQFF
>TRBD2|TRBJ2-3|NA|TRBV7-9
TGTGCCAGCGCTAGCGGGAGGGCCGTGGATACGCAGTATTTT
CASASGRAVDTQYF
>NA|TRBJ2-1|NA|TRBV7-2
TGTGCCACCGGCAGGGACTCCTACAATGAGCAGTTCTTC
CATGRDSYNEQFF
>TRBD2|TRBJ2-3|NA|TRBV6-2/TRBV6-3
TGTGCCGGCAGTTACGGTGGCGGCGGGAGAGCAGATACGCAGTATTTT
CAGSYGGGGRADTQYF
>NA|TRBJ2-5|few|TRBV28
TGTGCCAGCAGGGGACCTACGGCCATCCAAGAGACCCAGTACTTC
CASRGPTAIQETQYF
>NA|TRBJ2-7|many|TRBV9
TGTGCCAGCAGCGTAACAGGGTTGGACGAGCAGTACTTC
CASSVTGLDEQYF
>TRBD2|TRBJ2-3|NA|TRBV28
TGTGCCAGCAGGCCCGGGAGGTGGACAGATACGCAGTATTTT
CASRPGRWTDTQYF
>TRBD1|TRBJ1-5|NA|TRBV4-2
TGTGCCAGCAGCCGCCGACAGGGGAACAATCAGCCCCAGCATTTT
CASSRRQGNNQPQHF
>NA|TRBJ2-7|NA|TRBV6-6
TGTGCCAGCAACCCCGGGGAACTGACAGCCTCCTACGAGCAGTACTTC
CASNPGELTASYEQYF
>TRBD2|TRBJ2-3|NA|TRBV20-1
TGCAGTGCACGGCTAGCGGGAGGGGATCTAAGCACAGATACGCAGTATTTT
CSARLAGGDLSTDTQYF
>NA|TRBJ2-7|few|TRBV10-3
TGTGCCATCAGTGGCCTACAGGGCCACGAGCAGTACTTC
CAISGLQGHEQYF
>TRBD2|TRBJ2-1|NA|TRBV2
TGTGCCAGCATCCTAGCGGGAGTAGGTTACAATGAGCAGTTCTTC
CASILAGVGYNEQFF
>NA|TRBJ1-4|few|TRBV3-1
TGTGCCAGCAGCCAACCCGGGGAACATGAAAAACTGTTTTTT
CASSQPGEHEKLFF